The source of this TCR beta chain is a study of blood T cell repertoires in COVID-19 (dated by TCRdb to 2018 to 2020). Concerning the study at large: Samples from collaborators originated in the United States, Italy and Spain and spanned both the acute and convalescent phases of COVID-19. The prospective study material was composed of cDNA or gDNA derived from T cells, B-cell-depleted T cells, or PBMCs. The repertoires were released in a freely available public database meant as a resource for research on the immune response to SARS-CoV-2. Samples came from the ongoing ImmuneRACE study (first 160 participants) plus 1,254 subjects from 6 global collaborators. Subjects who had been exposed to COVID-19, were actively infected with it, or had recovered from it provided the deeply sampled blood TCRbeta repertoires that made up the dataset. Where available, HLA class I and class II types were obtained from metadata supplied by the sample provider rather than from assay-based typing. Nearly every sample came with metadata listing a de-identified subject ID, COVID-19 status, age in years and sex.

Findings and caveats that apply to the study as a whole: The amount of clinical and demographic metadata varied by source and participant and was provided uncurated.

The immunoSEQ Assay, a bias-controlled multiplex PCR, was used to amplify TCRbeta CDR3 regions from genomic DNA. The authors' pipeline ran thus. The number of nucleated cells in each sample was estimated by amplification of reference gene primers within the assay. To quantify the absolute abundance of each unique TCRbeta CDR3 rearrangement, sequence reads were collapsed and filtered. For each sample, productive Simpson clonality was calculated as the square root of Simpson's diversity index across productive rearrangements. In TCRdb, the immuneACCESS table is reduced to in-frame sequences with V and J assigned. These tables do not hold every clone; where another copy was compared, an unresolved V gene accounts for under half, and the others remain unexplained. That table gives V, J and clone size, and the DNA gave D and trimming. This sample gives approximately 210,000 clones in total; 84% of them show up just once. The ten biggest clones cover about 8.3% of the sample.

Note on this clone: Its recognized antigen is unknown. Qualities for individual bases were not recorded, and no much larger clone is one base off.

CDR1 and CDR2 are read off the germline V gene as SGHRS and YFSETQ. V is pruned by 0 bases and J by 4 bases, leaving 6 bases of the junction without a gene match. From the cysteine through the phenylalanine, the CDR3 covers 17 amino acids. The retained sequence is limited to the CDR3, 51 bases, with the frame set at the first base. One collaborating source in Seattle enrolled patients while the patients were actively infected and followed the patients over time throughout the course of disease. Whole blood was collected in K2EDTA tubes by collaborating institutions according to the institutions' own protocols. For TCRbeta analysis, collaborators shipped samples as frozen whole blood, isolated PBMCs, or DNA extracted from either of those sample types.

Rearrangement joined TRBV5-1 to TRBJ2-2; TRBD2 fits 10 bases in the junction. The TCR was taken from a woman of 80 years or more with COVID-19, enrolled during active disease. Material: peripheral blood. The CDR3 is CASSLGGLAGATGELFF. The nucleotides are TGCGCCAGCAGCTTGGGGGGGCTAGCGGGAGCCACCGGGGAGCTGTTTTTT.